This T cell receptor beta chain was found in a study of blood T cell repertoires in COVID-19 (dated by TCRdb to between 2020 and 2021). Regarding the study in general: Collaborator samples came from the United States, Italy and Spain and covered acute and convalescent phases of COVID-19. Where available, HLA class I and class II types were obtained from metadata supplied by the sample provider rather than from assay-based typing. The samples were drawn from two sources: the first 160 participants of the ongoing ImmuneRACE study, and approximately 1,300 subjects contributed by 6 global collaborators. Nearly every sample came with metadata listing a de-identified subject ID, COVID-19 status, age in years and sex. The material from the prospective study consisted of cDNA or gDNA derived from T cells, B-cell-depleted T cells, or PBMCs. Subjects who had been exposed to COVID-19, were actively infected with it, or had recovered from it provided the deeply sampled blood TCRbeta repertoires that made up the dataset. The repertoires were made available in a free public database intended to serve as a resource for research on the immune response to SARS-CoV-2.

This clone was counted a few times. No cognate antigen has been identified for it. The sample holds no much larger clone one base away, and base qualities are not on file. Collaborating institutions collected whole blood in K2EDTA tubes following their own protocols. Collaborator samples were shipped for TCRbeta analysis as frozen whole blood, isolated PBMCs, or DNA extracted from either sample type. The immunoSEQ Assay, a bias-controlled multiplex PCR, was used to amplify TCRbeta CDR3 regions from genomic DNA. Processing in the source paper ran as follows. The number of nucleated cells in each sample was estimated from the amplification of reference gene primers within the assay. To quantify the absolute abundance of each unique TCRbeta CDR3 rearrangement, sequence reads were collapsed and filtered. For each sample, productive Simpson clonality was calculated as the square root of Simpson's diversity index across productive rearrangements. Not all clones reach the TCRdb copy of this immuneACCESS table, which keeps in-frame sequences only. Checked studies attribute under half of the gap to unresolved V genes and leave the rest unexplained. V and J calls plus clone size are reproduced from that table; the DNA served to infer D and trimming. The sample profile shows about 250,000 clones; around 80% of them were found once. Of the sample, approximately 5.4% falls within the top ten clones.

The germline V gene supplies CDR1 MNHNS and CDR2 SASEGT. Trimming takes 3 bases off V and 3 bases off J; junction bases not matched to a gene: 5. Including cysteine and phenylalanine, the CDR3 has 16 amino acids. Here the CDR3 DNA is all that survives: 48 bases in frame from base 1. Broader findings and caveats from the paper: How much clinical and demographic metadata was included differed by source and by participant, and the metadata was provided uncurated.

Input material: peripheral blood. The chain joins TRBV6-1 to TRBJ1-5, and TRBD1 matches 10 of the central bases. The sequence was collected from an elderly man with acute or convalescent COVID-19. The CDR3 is CASSERQGAPNQPQHF. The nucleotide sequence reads TGTGCCAGCAGTGAGAGACAGGGGGCCCCCAATCAGCCCCAGCATTTT.